This T cell receptor (beta chain) was retrieved from a study of blood T cells in healthy people across ages. Study-level points and caveats: Naive T cell percentage strongly correlated with TCR beta diversity.

Together with a sample-barcoded 5' primer, a J-beta primer mix was included in a second PCR lasting about 7 to 12 cycles. Each CDR3 protein is one row after TCRdb ran MiXCR on the 5' RACE reads. The repertoire includes 850,000 to 1,300,000 distinct CDR3 sequences, more than 40% of them detected once, and approximately 20% sits in the top ten. Turning to this clonotype: Its antigen remains unknown.

V lost 7 bases and J 1 base, leaving 11 bases between the germline ends. The CDR3 sequence is 13 residues long. Per germline, CDR1 SNHLY and CDR2 FYNNEI. Specimen: blood. This TCR came from a woman in her fifties or sixties in good health. The chain carries TRBV2 and TRBJ2-7; D might be TRBD1 (6 bases). CDR3 region: CASIRDISYEQYF. CDR3 coding DNA: TGTGCCAGCATTCGGGACATTTCCTACGAGCAGTACTTC.